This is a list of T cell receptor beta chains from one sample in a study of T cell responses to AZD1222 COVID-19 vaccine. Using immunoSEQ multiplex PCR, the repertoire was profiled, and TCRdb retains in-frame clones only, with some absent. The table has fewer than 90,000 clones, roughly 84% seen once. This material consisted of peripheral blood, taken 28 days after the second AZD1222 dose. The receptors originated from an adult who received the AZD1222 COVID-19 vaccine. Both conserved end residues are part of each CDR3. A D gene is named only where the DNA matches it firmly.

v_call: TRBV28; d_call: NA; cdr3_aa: CASRSPGRNEQFF
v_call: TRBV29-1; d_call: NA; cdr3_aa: CSVEDSGEKLFF
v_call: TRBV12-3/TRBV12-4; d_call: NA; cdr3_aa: CASWAGRDTQYF
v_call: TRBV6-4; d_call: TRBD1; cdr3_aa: CASSDSTGGSYEQYF
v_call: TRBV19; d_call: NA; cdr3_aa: CASSQVRADTQYF
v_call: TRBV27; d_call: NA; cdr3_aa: CASSPITGFYEQYF
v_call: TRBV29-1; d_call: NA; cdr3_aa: CSVSGGGEAFF
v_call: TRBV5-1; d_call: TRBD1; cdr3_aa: CASSLAAPGQGFETGELFF
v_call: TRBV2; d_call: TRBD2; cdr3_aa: CASSEVAGGGNEQFF
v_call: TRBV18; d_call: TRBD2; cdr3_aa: CASSPGGLAGNIQYF
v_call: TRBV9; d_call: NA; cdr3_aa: CASGRLGAGDEQYF
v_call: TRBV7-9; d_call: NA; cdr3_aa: CASSLPQRMGDTQYF
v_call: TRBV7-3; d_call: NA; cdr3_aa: CASSFAPKSEAFF
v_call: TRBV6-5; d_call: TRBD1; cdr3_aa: CASRGQGTGNTIYF
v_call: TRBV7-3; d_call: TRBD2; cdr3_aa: CASSLTPRAGNTDTQYF
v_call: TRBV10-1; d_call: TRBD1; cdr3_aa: CASSGGQGFGYTF
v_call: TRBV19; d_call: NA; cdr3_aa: CASSRDRGGSGNTIYF
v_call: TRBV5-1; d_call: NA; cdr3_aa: CASSLGQKEETQYF
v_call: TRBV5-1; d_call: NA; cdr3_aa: CASSPQIGDTQYF
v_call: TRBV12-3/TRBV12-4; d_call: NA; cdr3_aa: CASRIGGGETQYF
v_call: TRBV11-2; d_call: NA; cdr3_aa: CASSSPGAREGYTF
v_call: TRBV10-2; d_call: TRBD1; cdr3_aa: CASRDPNRGRNTEAFF
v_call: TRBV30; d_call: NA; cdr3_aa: CAWSVASEEAFF
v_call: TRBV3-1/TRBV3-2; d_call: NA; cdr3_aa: CASSQDWRQAYEQYF
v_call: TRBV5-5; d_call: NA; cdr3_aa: CASSPGGSRSSETQYF
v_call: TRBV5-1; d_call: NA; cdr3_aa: CASSIQGDDSPLHF
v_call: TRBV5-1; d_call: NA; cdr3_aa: CASSPGFQETQYF
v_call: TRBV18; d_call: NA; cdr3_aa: CASSPPASGRNEQFF
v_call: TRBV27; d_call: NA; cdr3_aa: CASSLYFSYSNQPQHF
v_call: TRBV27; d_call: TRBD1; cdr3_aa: CASAPAGGGSYNSPLHF
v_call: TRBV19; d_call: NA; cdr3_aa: CASSIGKGGGRQETQYF
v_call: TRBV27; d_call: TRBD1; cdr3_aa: CASSPPGTVGEKLFF
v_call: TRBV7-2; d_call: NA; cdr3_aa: CASIKSAYHNEQFF
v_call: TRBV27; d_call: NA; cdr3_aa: CASSPGRGSPLHF
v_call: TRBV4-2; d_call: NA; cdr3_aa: CASSQVWDSGANVLTF
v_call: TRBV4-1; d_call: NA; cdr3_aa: CASSQEGGLPAYF
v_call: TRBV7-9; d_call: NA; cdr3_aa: CASSSRTASYEQYF
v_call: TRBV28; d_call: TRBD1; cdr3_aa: CASSFWDRGGYTF
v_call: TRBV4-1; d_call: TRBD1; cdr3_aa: CASSQERGRGTEAFF
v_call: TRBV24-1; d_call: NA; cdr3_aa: CATSEGGLREQYF
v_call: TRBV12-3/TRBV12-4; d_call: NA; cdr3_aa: CASTPSNYGYTF
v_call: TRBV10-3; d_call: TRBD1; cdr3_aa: CAIRAPGQNNSPLHF
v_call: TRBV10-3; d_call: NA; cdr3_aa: CASGMAGQETQYF
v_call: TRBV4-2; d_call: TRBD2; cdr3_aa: CASSLGLAGGGLYEQYF
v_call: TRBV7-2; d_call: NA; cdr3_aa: CASSLTYASYYGYTF
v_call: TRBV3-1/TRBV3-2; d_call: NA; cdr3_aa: CASSQEQGYEQYF
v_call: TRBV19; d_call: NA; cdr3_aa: CASSGALTGELFF
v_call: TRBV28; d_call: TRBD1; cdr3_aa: CASSLTGTGGWGQYF
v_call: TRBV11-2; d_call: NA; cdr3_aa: CASSKGTNEKLFF
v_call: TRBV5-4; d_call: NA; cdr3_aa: CASSGNGGQETQYF
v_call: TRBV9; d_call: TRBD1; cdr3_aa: CASSVDGQGVREQYF
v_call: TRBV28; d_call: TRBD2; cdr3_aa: CASNYGGKYNEQFF
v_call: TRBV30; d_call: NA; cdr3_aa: CAWRGWGENSNQPQHF
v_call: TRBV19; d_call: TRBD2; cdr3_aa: CASSSSSGRSYNEQFF
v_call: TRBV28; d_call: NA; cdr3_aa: CASRLGGTDTQYF
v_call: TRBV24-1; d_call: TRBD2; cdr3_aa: CATSDPRSSGRSQQFF
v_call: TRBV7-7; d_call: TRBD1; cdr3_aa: CASSRTGGGEQYF
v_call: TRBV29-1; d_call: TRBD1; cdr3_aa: CSVETDRDLVRLAFF
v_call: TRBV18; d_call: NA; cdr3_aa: CASSPPPASSYEQYF
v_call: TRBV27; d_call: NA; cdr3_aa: CASSYASSGNTIYF